Presented here are 25 T cell receptor beta chains from one specimen sequenced in a study of CD4+ T cells in melanoma. Generated by immunoSEQ multiplex PCR, the TCRdb table keeps only in-frame clones and is missing some. Among about 55,000 clones, 60% to 80% were seen once, and the ten largest hold 4.8%. Sequencing was carried out using tumor tissue. The receptors stem from a human donor with melanoma.

This chain uses TRBV18 with TRBJ1-1; D unresolved. V dropped 4 bases and J dropped 2 bases, with 8 bases sitting between them. The CDR3 is made up of 13 amino acids. CDR1 and CDR2 (germline): KGHSH, LQKENI. This CDR3 is CASSLQENTEAFF. The CDR3 coding sequence is TGTGCCAGCTCACTTCAGGAAAACACTGAAGCTTTCTTT.

V is TRBV30 and J is TRBJ1-4, with D perhaps TRBD1 (5 bases). CDR1 is GTSNPN and CDR2 is SVGIG in the germline V gene (reference sequence). The CDR3 sequence is 14 residues long. Deletions cut 2 bases from V and 1 base from J, with 8 bases between. The CDR3 reads CAWSYRGTNEKLFF. CDR3 DNA sequence: TGTGCCTGGAGTTATAGGGGAACTAATGAAAAACTGTTTTTT.

This clone was seen ten or more times. The V call is TRBV5-1, the J call TRBJ2-2; 14 positions match TRBD2. This CDR3 is built from 16 residues. The V and J ends lost 4 bases and 7 bases, in that order; junction bases with no gene match: 6. Germline CDR1 SGHRS, CDR2 YFSETQ. CDR3: CASSGLAGGIIGELFF. The CDR3 DNA is TGCGCCAGCAGCGGACTAGCGGGGGGCATCATCGGGGAGCTGTTTTTT.

The chain joins TRBV4-1 to TRBJ1-1, with D unclear. V was trimmed by 3 bases and J by 0 bases, leaving 26 bases between them. Germline V gene lookup returns CDR1 MGHRA and CDR2 YSYEKL. The CDR3 has 20 amino acids. For the CDR3, the DNA is TGCGCCAGCAGCCAGGCCCCATACAGCGGCCGCGAGGCCATGAACACTGAAGCTTTCTTT. It encodes CASSQAPYSGREAMNTEAFF.

The chain has TRBV5-1 and TRBJ2-5, with 15 positions matching TRBD2. With V trimmed by 0 bases and J by 5 bases, 5 bases remained unmatched. The CDR3 has 17 residues. Per the germline V gene, CDR1 is SGHRS and CDR2 is YFSETQ. The CDR3 coding sequence is TGCGCCAGCAGCTTGGGGGGACTAGCGGGGGGAAGCGAGACCCAGTACTTC. As protein: CASSLGGLAGGSETQYF.

The V gene is TRBV5-4, the J gene TRBJ2-7, with a tentative D call TRBD1 (5 bases). Germline V gene lookup returns CDR1 SGHNT and CDR2 YYREEE (reference sequence). The CDR3 is 13 amino acids. Trimming took 5 bases from V and 1 from J, leaving 10 bases between them. This CDR3 reads CASSHAGSYEQYF. The CDR3 DNA reads TGTGCCAGCAGTCACGCAGGGTCCTACGAGCAGTACTTC.

The V gene is TRBV6-1, the J gene TRBJ2-1; D remains ambiguous. Germline-derived CDR1 and CDR2 are MNHNS and SASEGT. The CDR3 totals 11 residues. The CDR3 DNA sequence: TGTGCTACCAGGCCCTACAATGAGCAGTTCTTC. This encodes CATRPYNEQFF.

The genes are TRBV29-1 and TRBJ2-3; 8 nucleotides align to TRBD2. The germline V gene encodes CDR1 SQVTM and CDR2 ANQGSEA. The CDR3 covers 14 residues. J lost 0 bases, V lost 7 bases, and 6 bases had no gene match. The DNA of the CDR3 is TGCAGCGCTGTAGCGGGACCTAGCACAGATACGCAGTATTTT. Translating it yields CSAVAGPSTDTQYF.

The chain carries TRBV7-8 and TRBJ2-1; weak D call: TRBD1 (5 bases). Per germline, CDR1 SGHVS and CDR2 FQNEAQ. CDR3 size: 14 residues. V lost 7 bases to trimming and J lost 6 bases, with 16 bases between them. CDR3 sequence (DNA): TGTGCCAGCACCCCGACAGCGTTGGTCAATGAGCAGTTCTTC. It translates to CASTPTALVNEQFF.

This clone appeared once. V gene TRBV5-8 combines with J gene TRBJ2-3; D not resolved. Trimming removed 1 base from V and 4 bases from J, with 7 bases in between. CDR3 length: 13 residues. Germline V lookup: CDR1 SGHTS, CDR2 YDEGEE. The CDR3 DNA reads TGTGCCAGCAGCTTGCGGTTTTCAGATACGCAGTATTTT. Translated: CASSLRFSDTQYF.

V gene TRBV7-6 combines with J gene TRBJ1-4; D not certain. This CDR3 is built from 13 residues. V dropped 3 bases and J dropped 4 bases, with 6 bases sitting between them. Per the germline V gene, CDR1 is SGHVS and CDR2 is FNYEAQ. DNA of the CDR3: TGTGCCAGCAGCTTTTGGAATAATGAAAAACTGTTTTTT. Its protein is CASSFWNNEKLFF.

The chain couples TRBV18 to TRBJ1-3; the D gene is possibly TRBD1 (6 bases). The V end lost 5 bases, the J end lost 0 bases, and 14 bases lay between the germline ends. The CDR3 length is 16 residues. The germline V gene encodes CDR1 KGHSH and CDR2 LQKENI. CDR3 in DNA: TGTGCCAGCTCATCCCGGGACACAGGCTCTGGAAACACCATATATTTT. It encodes CASSSRDTGSGNTIYF.

V and J are TRBV14 and TRBJ1-6; 7 positions agree with TRBD1. The junction had 5 bases not matched to a gene; V was cut back by 5 bases and J by 10 bases. The CDR3 is 13 amino acids. Germline loops: CDR1 SGHDN, CDR2 FVKESK. CDR3 protein: CASSYDRDSPLHF. In DNA form, the CDR3 reads TGTGCCAGCAGCTACGACAGGGACTCACCCCTCCACTTT.

This chain links TRBV10-2 with TRBJ2-1, with 15 nucleotides matching TRBD2. CDR1 and CDR2 (germline): WSHSY, SAAADI. The CDR3 has 14 residues. The trim removed 3 bases at V and 10 bases at J, leaving 1 base unmatched. This chain's CDR3 is CASSEGLAGGEQFF. The CDR3 nucleotides read TGCGCCAGCAGTGAAGGACTAGCGGGGGGGGAGCAGTTCTTC.

The chain has TRBV10-2 and TRBJ2-5; D possibly corresponds to TRBD2 (6 bases). From germline, CDR1 is WSHSY and CDR2 SAAADI. The germline V and J ends were trimmed by 4 bases and 1 base, with 13 bases remaining between them. The CDR3 is 15 amino acids. CDR3 sequence reads: CASSASAGTQETQYF. CDR3 sequence (DNA): TGCGCCAGCAGTGCGTCGGCGGGGACCCAAGAGACCCAGTACTTC.

This clone was seen at least ten times. V usage is TRBV7-9 and J usage is TRBJ2-2, with D uncertain. V was shortened by 3 bases and J by 9 bases, with 2 bases between the two germline ends. Germline V gene data show CDR1 as SEHNR and CDR2 as FQNEAQ (reference sequence). The CDR3 is 10 amino acids. DNA for the CDR3: TGTGCCAGCAGCTTTAGGGAGCTGTTTTTT. Its protein product is CASSFRELFF.

Many counts were recorded for this clone. The chain joins TRBV15 to TRBJ1-3; 7 bases agree with TRBD1. This CDR3 comprises 15 residues. Trimming took 5 bases from V and 1 from J; bases not matched to a gene: 5. Germline-derived CDR1 and CDR2 are LNHNV and YYDKDF (reference sequence). The CDR3 DNA follows: TGTGCCACCAGCGGGACAGTTAGATCTGGAAACACCATATATTTT. Amino acid sequence: CATSGTVRSGNTIYF.

The V call is TRBV18, the J call TRBJ2-6; 8 nucleotides align to TRBD1. The length of the CDR3 is 17 residues. Trimming cost V 2 bases and J 2 bases; bases outside gene matches: 5. Germline assignment: CDR1 KGHSH and CDR2 LQKENI. CDR3 in DNA: TGTGCCAGCTCACCAAGACAGGGGTTTACTGGGGCCAACGTCCTGACTTTC. Its translation: CASSPRQGFTGANVLTF.

This chain uses TRBV11-2 with TRBJ2-5; tentative D call: TRBD2 (6 bases). V lost 1 base and J 9 bases, leaving 6 bases between the germline ends. The CDR3 loop spans 11 amino acids. Germline V gene lookup returns CDR1 SGHAT and CDR2 FQNNGV. The CDR3 DNA is TGTGCCAGCAGCTTAGGGGGGGCCCAGTACTTC. This translates into CASSLGGAQYF.

The chain recombines TRBV5-6 with TRBJ1-2; TRBD1 agrees at 9 bases. The germline CDR1 and CDR2 sequences are SGHDT and YYEEEE. J lost 7 bases, V lost 1 base, and 2 bases had no gene match. The CDR3 has 13 residues. The DNA of the CDR3 is TGTGCCAGCAGCTTGACAGGGGGCGGTGGCTACACCTTC. Translating gives CASSLTGGGGYTF.

The J gene is TRBJ1-3, the V gene TRBV7-2; a possible D gene is TRBD1 (6 bases). This CDR3 is built from 15 residues. Trimming removed 5 bases from V and 0 bases from J, with 11 bases in between. Germline CDR1 and CDR2: SGHTA and FQGNSA. DNA for the CDR3: TGTGCCAGCAGCCCGGACAGATTCTCTGGAAACACCATATATTTT. This sequence encodes CASSPDRFSGNTIYF.

The V call is TRBV4-3, the J call TRBJ1-2, with 7 bases matching TRBD1. V shed 0 bases, J shed 6 bases, and the junction held 10 bases outside the gene matches. In germline, CDR1 is LGHNA, CDR2 YSLEER. The CDR3 has 16 residues. The CDR3 sequence is CASSQEGAGGKNGYTF. The CDR3, as DNA: TGCGCCAGCAGCCAAGAAGGGGCAGGGGGGAAAAATGGCTACACCTTC.

V usage is TRBV5-1 and J usage is TRBJ2-7; D tentatively fits TRBD1 or TRBD2 (5 bases each). This CDR3 has 13 residues. V lost 2 bases and J 5 bases, leaving 11 bases between the germline ends. Per germline, CDR1 SGHRS and CDR2 YFSETQ. The CDR3 nucleotides read TGCGCCAGCAGCTTCCTAGGGGACCACGAGCAGTACTTC. Protein product: CASSFLGDHEQYF. Drawing the rest from reference TRBV5-1 and TRBJ2-7, the complete variable domain is KAGVTQTPRYLIKTRGQQVTLSCSPISGHRSVSWYQQTPGQGLQFLFEYFSETQRNKGNFPGRFSGRQFSNSRSEMNVSTLELGDSALYLCASSFLGDHEQYFGPGTRLTVT.

The chain couples TRBV7-9 to TRBJ2-3; tentative D call: TRBD2 (5 bases). Trimming stripped 0 bases from V and 4 bases from J, with 11 bases between. This CDR3 spans 15 amino acids. Germline V lookup: CDR1 SEHNR, CDR2 FQNEAQ (reference sequence). The CDR3 DNA reads as TGTGCCAGCAGCTTAGCGGGAGCGGTCGCAGATACGCAGTATTTT. Its protein product is CASSLAGAVADTQYF.

The chain has TRBV30 and TRBJ1-5, with D possibly matching TRBD1 (5 bases). The V and J ends lost 5 bases and 0 bases respectively, with 17 bases between them. The germline V gene encodes CDR1 GTSNPN and CDR2 SVGIG (reference sequence). The CDR3 extends over 16 amino acids. CDR3 in amino acids: CAWSRGGINSNQPQHF. In DNA form, the CDR3 reads TGTGCCTGGTCGCGTGGGGGGATAAATAGCAATCAGCCCCAGCATTTT.